This T cell receptor (beta chain) was captured in a study of shared clonotypes between healthy human individuals. The germline CDR1 and CDR2 sequences are LNHDA and SQIVND (reference sequence). This CDR3 contains 13 residues. Trimming cost V 4 bases and J 5 bases, with 9 bases left between them. Sequencing used immunoSEQ multiplex PCR; TCRdb keeps in-frame clones, though not all of them. This sample yields 2 million to 2.5 million clones, of which approximately 96% are seen a single time; roughly 0.13% belongs to the top ten. Sequencing was carried out using naive CD4+ T cells sorted from blood. The sample's subset: CD45RA+ positively selected. The V and J genes are TRBV19 and TRBJ2-1; D gene unclear. This TCR was recovered from a man between 18 and 35 years old in good health. The CDR3 sequence: CASSSLGNNEQFF. The CDR3 coding sequence is TGTGCCAGTAGTAGTCTAGGGAACAATGAGCAGTTCTTC. The variable domain in full, with the rest retrieved from reference TRBV19 and TRBJ2-1, is DGGITQSPKYLFRKEGQNVTLSCEQNLNHDAMYWYRQDPGQGLRLIYYSQIVNDFQKGDIAEGYSVSREKKESFPLTVTSAQKNPTAFYLCASSSLGNNEQFFGPGTRLTVL.